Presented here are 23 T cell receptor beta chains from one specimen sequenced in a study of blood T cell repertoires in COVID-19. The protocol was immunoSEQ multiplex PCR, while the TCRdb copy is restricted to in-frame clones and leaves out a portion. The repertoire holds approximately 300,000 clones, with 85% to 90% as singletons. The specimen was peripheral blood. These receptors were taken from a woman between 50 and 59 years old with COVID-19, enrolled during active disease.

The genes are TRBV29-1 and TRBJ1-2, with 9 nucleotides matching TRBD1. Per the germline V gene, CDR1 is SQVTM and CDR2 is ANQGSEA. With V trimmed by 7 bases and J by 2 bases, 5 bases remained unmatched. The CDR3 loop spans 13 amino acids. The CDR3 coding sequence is TGCAGCGCCGGGACAGGGTCGAACTATGGCTACACCTTC. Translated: CSAGTGSNYGYTF.

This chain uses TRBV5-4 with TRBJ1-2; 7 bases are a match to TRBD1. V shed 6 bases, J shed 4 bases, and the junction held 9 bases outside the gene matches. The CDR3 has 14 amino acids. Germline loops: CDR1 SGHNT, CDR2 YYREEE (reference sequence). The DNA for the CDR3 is TGTGCCAGCAACAACCTGGGACAGATCTATGGCTACACCTTC. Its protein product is CASNNLGQIYGYTF.

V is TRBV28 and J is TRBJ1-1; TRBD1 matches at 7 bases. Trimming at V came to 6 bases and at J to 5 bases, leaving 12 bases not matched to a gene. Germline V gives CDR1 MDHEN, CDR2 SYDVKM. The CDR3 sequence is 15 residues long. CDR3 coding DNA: TGTGCCAGCAGCCCCGGGGCAGGGGGTAGTACTGAAGCTTTCTTT. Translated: CASSPGAGGSTEAFF.

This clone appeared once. CDR3 sequence (DNA): TGTGCCAGCAGGACGGGGCTAGCGGGTGACAATGAGCAGTTCTTC. Protein sequence: CASRTGLAGDNEQFF. The rearrangement links TRBV6-5 to TRBJ2-1, with 8 positions matching TRBD2. The ends lost 6 bases at V and 5 bases at J; junction bases unmatched: 9. The CDR3 has 15 amino acids. CDR1 is MNHEY, CDR2 SVGAGI, per germline.

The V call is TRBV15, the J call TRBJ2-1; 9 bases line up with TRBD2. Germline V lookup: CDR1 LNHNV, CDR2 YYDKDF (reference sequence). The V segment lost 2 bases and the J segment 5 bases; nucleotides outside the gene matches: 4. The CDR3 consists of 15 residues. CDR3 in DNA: TGTGCCACCAGCAGAAGGACTAGCGCCAACAATGAGCAGTTCTTC. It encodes CATSRRTSANNEQFF.

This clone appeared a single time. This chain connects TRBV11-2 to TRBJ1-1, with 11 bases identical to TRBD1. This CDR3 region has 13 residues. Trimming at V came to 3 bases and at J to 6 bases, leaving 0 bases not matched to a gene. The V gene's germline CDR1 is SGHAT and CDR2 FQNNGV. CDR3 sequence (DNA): TGTGCCAGCAGCTTGGGACAGGGGGCTGAAGCTTTCTTT. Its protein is CASSLGQGAEAFF.

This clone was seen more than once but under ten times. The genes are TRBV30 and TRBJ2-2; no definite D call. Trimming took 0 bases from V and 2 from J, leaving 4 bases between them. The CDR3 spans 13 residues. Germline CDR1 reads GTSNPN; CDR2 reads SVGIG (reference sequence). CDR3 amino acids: CAWSVTNTGELFF. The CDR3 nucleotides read TGTGCCTGGAGTGTTACAAACACCGGGGAGCTGTTTTTT.

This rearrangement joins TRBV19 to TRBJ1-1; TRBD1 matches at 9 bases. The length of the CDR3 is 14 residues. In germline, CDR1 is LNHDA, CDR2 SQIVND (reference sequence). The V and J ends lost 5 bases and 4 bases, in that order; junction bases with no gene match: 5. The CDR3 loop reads CASSPTGGVTEAFF. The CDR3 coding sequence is TGTGCCAGTAGTCCGACAGGGGGGGTCACTGAAGCTTTCTTT.

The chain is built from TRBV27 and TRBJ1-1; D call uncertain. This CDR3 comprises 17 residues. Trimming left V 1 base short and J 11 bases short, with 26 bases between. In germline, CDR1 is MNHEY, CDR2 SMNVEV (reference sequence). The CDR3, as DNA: TGTGCCAGCAGTTTATACGGCAGAGGGCCAGTCCTGGGTCGGGCTTTCTTT. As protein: CASSLYGRGPVLGRAFF.

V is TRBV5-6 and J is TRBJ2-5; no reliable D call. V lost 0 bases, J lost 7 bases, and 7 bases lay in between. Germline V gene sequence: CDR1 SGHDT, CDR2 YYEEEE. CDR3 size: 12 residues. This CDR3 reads CASSLGTGTQYF. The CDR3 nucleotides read TGTGCCAGCAGCTTGGGTACGGGGACCCAGTACTTC.

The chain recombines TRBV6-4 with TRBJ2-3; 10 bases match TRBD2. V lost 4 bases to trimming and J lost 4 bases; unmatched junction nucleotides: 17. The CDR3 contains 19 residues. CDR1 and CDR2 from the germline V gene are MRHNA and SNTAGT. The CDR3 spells CASSGGGSGRASVADTQYF. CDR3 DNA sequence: TGTGCCAGCAGTGGAGGAGGGAGCGGGAGGGCCTCCGTTGCAGATACGCAGTATTTT.

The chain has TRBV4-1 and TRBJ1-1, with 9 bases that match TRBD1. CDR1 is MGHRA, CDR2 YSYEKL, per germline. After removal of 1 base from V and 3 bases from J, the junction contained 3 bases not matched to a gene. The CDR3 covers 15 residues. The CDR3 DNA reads TGCGCCAGCAGCCAAGCGACAGGGGGGGACACTGAAGCTTTCTTT. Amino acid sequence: CASSQATGGDTEAFF.

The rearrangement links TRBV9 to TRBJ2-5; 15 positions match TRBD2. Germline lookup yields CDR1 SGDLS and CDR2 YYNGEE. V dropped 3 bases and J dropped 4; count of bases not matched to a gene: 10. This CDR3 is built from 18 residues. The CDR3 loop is CASSGGLAGGGGVETQYF. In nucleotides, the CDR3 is TGTGCCAGCAGCGGGGGACTAGCGGGAGGTGGTGGGGTAGAGACCCAGTACTTC. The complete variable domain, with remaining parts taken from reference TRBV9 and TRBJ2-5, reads DSGVTQTPKHLITATGQRVTLRCSPRSGDLSVYWYQQSLDQGLQFLIQYYNGEERAKGNILERFSAQQFPDLHSELNLSSLELGDSALYFCASSGGLAGGGGVETQYFGPGTRLLVL.

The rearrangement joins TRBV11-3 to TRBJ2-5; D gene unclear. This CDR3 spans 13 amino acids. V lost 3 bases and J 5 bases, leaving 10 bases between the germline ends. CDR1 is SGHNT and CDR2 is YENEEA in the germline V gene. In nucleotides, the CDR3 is TGTGCCAGCAGCTTTACTTCCGTGGAGACCCAGTACTTC. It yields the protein CASSFTSVETQYF.

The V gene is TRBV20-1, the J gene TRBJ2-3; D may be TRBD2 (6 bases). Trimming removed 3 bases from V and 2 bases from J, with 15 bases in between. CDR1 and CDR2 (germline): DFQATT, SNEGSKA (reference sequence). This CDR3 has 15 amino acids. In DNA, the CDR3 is TGCAGTGCTAGTAGTGTGGGAGGAAACACAGATACGCAGTATTTT. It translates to CSASSVGGNTDTQYF.

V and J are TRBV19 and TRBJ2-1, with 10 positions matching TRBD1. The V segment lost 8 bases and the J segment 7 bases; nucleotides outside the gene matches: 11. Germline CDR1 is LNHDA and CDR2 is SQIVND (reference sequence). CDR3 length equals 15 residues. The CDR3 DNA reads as TGTGCCAGTCCCTATAGACAGGGGGCGCGTAATGAGCAGTTCTTC. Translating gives CASPYRQGARNEQFF. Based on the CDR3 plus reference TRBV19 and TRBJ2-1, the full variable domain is DGGITQSPKYLFRKEGQNVTLSCEQNLNHDAMYWYRQDPGQGLRLIYYSQIVNDFQKGDIAEGYSVSREKKESFPLTVTSAQKNPTAFYLCASPYRQGARNEQFFGPGTRLTVL.

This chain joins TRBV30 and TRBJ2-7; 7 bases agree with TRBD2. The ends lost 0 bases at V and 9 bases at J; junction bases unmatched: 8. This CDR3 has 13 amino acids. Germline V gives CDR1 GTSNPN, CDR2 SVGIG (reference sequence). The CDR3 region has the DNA TGTGCCTGGAGTGTGACCAGGGAGGGGAGGCAGTACTTC. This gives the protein CAWSVTREGRQYF.

CDR3 sequence: CASSTLTVKNTEAFF. The DNA for the CDR3 is TGTGCCAGCAGCACCCTGACAGTAAAAAACACTGAAGCTTTCTTT. The chain carries TRBV5-4 and TRBJ1-1; D possibly corresponds to TRBD1 (5 bases). Germline lookup yields CDR1 SGHNT and CDR2 YYREEE (reference sequence). The V gene lost 4 bases and the J gene lost 2 bases, with 15 bases spanning the gap. The CDR3 is 15 residues long.

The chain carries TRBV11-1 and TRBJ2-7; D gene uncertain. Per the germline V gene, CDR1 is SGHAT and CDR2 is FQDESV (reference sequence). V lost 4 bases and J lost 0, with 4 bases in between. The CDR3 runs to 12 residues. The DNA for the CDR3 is TGTGCCAGCAGCTCCTACTCCTACGAGCAGTACTTC. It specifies CASSSYSYEQYF.

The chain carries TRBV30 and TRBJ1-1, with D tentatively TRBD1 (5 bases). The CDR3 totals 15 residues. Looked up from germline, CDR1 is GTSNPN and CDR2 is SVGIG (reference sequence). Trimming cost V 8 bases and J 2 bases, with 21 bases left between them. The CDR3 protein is CARRGRSGSNTEAFF. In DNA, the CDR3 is TGTGCCCGGCGGGGCAGGTCTGGTAGCAACACTGAAGCTTTCTTT.

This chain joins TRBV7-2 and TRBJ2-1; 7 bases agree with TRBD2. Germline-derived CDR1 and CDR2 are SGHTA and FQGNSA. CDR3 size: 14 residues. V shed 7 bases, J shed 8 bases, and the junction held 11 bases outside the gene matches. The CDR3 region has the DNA TGTGCCAGCACCCCCCGGGGGGAATGGGATGAGCAGTTCTTC. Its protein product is CASTPRGEWDEQFF.

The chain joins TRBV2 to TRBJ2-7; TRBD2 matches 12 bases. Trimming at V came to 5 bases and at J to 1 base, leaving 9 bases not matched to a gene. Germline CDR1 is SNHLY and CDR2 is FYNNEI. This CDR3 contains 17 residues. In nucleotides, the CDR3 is TGTGCCAGCAGTCGCCTTATTCTAGCGGGAGGGTCCTACGAGCAGTACTTC. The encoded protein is CASSRLILAGGSYEQYF.

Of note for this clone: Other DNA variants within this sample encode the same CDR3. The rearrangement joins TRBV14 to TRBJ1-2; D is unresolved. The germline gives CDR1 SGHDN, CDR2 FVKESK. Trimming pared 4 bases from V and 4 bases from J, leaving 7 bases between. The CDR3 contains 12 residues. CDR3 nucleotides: TGTGCCAGCAGCCCCTCCTCCTATGGCTACACCTTC. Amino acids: CASSPSSYGYTF.